The 23 T cell receptor beta chains given below trace back to one sample, sequenced in a study of blood T cell repertoires in COVID-19. The method was immunoSEQ multiplex PCR; TCRdb's version includes in-frame clones alone and lacks a portion of them. This table has more than 55,000 clones, roughly 70% appearing once. Sequenced input: peripheral blood. These receptors all stem from a woman in her 70s with acute or convalescent COVID-19.

The chain is built from TRBV24-1 and TRBJ2-7; 7 nucleotides agree with TRBD1. The CDR3 covers 19 residues. Per the germline V gene, CDR1 is KGHDR and CDR2 is SFDVKD. Trimming removed 7 bases from V and 2 bases from J; junction bases left unmatched: 22. In DNA form, the CDR3 reads TGTGCCACCAGACTCGAGAACAACAAGGACAGGTATTTCACCTACGAGCAGTACTTC. Protein sequence: CATRLENNKDRYFTYEQYF.

The chain employs TRBV7-9 and TRBJ1-2; 9 bases fit TRBD1. V lost 3 bases and J lost 4; bases outside the gene matches: 9. The CDR3 loop spans 16 amino acids. Per the germline V gene, CDR1 is SEHNR and CDR2 is FQNEAQ (reference sequence). CDR3 DNA: TGTGCCAGCAGCTTTTACACAGGGGGCGCGGGCTATGGCTACACCTTC. It specifies CASSFYTGGAGYGYTF.

The rearrangement links TRBV6-5 to TRBJ2-5; TRBD2 agrees at 10 bases. From germline, CDR1 is MNHEY and CDR2 SVGAGI. The CDR3 contains 16 residues. Trimming at V came to 2 bases and at J to 5 bases, leaving 8 bases not matched to a gene. CDR3 bases: TGTGCCAGCAGTTACAACAGCGGGGGGGCCGCGGAGACCCAGTACTTC. Amino acid sequence: CASSYNSGGAAETQYF.

V is TRBV4-1 and J is TRBJ1-2; 7 bases are a match to TRBD1. CDR3 length equals 14 residues. The germline V gene has CDR1 MGHRA and CDR2 YSYEKL. The V gene end was trimmed by 5 bases and the J gene end by 7 bases; junction bases not matched to a gene: 10. The CDR3 loop is CASSYLGRGFGYTF. CDR3 nucleotides: TGCGCCAGCAGCTACCTGGGCAGGGGGTTTGGCTACACCTTC.

The chain has TRBV15 and TRBJ1-3; 7 nucleotides align to TRBD1. Germline V lookup: CDR1 LNHNV, CDR2 YYDKDF (reference sequence). Unmatched junction bases numbered 5, after V lost 2 bases and J lost 4 bases. The length of the CDR3 is 15 residues. This chain's CDR3 is CATSRNRGEGNTIYF. The CDR3 DNA is TGTGCCACCAGCAGAAACAGGGGAGAGGGAAACACCATATATTTT.

In DNA, the CDR3 is TGTGCCAGTAGTTCCCTAGCGGGGGGGACAGATACGCAGTATTTT. This codes for CASSSLAGGTDTQYF. The rearrangement joins TRBV19 to TRBJ2-3, with TRBD2 identical over 12 bases. The V segment lost 5 bases and the J segment 3 bases; nucleotides outside the gene matches: 3. This CDR3 is 15 amino acids long. The V gene's germline CDR1 is LNHDA and CDR2 SQIVND (reference sequence).

The chain employs TRBV5-1 and TRBJ1-1; unclear D gene. Germline CDR1 reads SGHRS; CDR2 reads YFSETQ. This CDR3 is built from 17 residues. Trimming cost V 3 bases and J 1 base, with 19 bases left between them. CDR3: CASSSLPRGQRNTEAFF. The DNA of the CDR3 is TGCGCCAGCAGCTCCCTTCCGCGTGGGCAGAGGAACACTGAAGCTTTCTTT.

The rearrangement joins TRBV6-5 to TRBJ2-3; TRBD1 agrees at 7 bases. This CDR3 spans 15 amino acids. Trimming cost V 8 bases and J 3 bases; bases outside gene matches: 11. Germline lookup yields CDR1 MNHEY and CDR2 SVGAGI. Here the CDR3 reads CASLQGMARTDTQYF. For the CDR3, the DNA is TGTGCCAGCTTACAGGGGATGGCAAGAACAGATACGCAGTATTTT.

The chain carries TRBV11-2 and TRBJ2-2, with D perhaps TRBD1 (6 bases). V shed 3 bases and J shed 1 base, with 9 bases lying between them. There are 15 residues in the CDR3. Germline-derived CDR1 and CDR2 are SGHAT and FQNNGV. The CDR3 here is CASSFGTKNTGELFF. The CDR3 DNA is TGTGCCAGCAGCTTCGGGACAAAGAACACCGGGGAGCTGTTTTTT.

This clone was counted a single time. The chain has TRBV19 and TRBJ1-1; 8 bases line up with TRBD1. The CDR3 is 14 amino acids. Germline CDR1 LNHDA, CDR2 SQIVND (reference sequence). V trimming: 7 bases; J trimming: 1 base; junction bases outside the gene matches: 5. CDR3 sequence (DNA): TGTGCCAGTACCTACAGGGGGGGGAACACTGAAGCTTTCTTT. Translating it yields CASTYRGGNTEAFF.

This rearrangement joins TRBV6-5 to TRBJ1-2, with D possibly matching TRBD1 (5 bases). Trimming removed 6 bases from V and 4 bases from J, with 18 bases in between. This CDR3 has 15 amino acids. Per germline, CDR1 MNHEY and CDR2 SVGAGI. CDR3 DNA: TGTGCCAGCAGCCACCCTACAGGTCTACCCTATGGCTACACCTTC. This codes for CASSHPTGLPYGYTF.

The chain uses TRBV6-5 and TRBJ2-5; tentatively, D is TRBD1 (6 bases). The CDR3 is made up of 12 amino acids. Germline assignment: CDR1 MNHEY and CDR2 SVGAGI. V lost 5 bases, J lost 6 bases, and 10 bases lay in between. The CDR3 spells CASSPQGKTQYF. In DNA, the CDR3 is TGTGCCAGCAGTCCCCAGGGGAAGACCCAGTACTTC.

At least ten counts were recorded for this clone. V and J are TRBV24-1 and TRBJ2-1; D ambiguous. Trimming removed 1 base at V and 7 bases at J, with 7 bases between. The CDR3 totals 13 residues. CDR1 and CDR2 from the germline V gene are KGHDR and SFDVKD. CDR3 bases: TGTGCCACCAGTGATTTTTCCGGGAATGAGCAGTTCTTC. Translation gives CATSDFSGNEQFF.

This clone was seen a few times. V gene TRBV12-5 combines with J gene TRBJ1-1; 8 bases agree with TRBD1. The CDR3 contains 14 residues. The germline V gene has CDR1 LGHNT and CDR2 FRNRAP. The trim removed 6 bases at V and 3 bases at J, leaving 6 bases unmatched. CDR3 DNA sequence: TGTGCTAGTGGCCCACAGGGGGGCGACACTGAAGCTTTCTTT. It is translated as CASGPQGGDTEAFF.

This rearrangement joins TRBV11-3 to TRBJ1-2; D unresolved. From germline, CDR1 is SGHNT and CDR2 YENEEA. V lost 5 bases, J lost 4 bases, and 11 bases lay in between. The CDR3 is 13 residues long. CDR3 in DNA: TGTGCCAGCAGCCTGCAGGCCTTCTATGGCTACACCTTC. This encodes CASSLQAFYGYTF.

The chain joins TRBV19 to TRBJ1-2; no reliable D call. V lost 4 bases, J lost 0 bases, and 9 bases lay in between. Germline assignment: CDR1 LNHDA and CDR2 SQIVND (reference sequence). CDR3 length equals 14 residues. CDR3 residues: CASSRGLTNYGYTF. In DNA, the CDR3 is TGTGCCAGTAGTAGAGGGCTGACTAACTATGGCTACACCTTC.

V is TRBV23-1 and J is TRBJ1-4; 7 positions match TRBD1. TRBV23-1 is known as an ORF, though its function is uncertain. CDR3 length equals 16 residues. Germline trimming cut 1 base from V and 4 bases from J; bases unmatched to any gene: 6. CDR3 DNA sequence: TGCGCCAGCAGTCAATTGGGCTGGACAGGTAATGAAAAACTGTTTTTT. The encoded protein is CASSQLGWTGNEKLFF.

The chain carries TRBV15 and TRBJ1-1, with 7 bases lining up with TRBD1. The germline gives CDR1 LNHNV, CDR2 YYDKDF (reference sequence). V trimming: 5 bases; J trimming: 1 base; junction bases outside the gene matches: 13. The CDR3 is made up of 17 amino acids. CDR3 in amino acids: CATSGTGRGLRNTEAFF. For the CDR3, the DNA is TGTGCCACCAGCGGCACCGGCAGGGGGTTGAGGAACACTGAAGCTTTCTTT. The entire variable domain, with the rest obtained from reference TRBV15 and TRBJ1-1, is as follows: DAMVIQNPRYQVTQFGKPVTLSCSQTLNHNVMYWYQQKSSQAPKLLFHYYDKDFNNEADTPDNFQSRRPNTSFCFLDIRSPGLGDTAMYLCATSGTGRGLRNTEAFFGQGTRLTVV.

The J gene is TRBJ2-5, the V gene TRBV2; 13 nucleotides align to TRBD2. Looked up from germline, CDR1 is SNHLY and CDR2 is FYNNEI. V shed 1 base, J shed 5 bases, and the junction held 4 bases outside the gene matches. CDR3 size: 16 residues. The CDR3 reads CASSEVGLAGVETQYF. Here the CDR3 DNA reads TGTGCCAGCAGTGAAGTAGGACTAGCGGGGGTGGAGACCCAGTACTTC.

The chain joins TRBV10-1 to TRBJ2-2; 7 nucleotides agree with TRBD1. The V gene's germline CDR1 is WNHNN and CDR2 SYGVQD (reference sequence). The ends lost 4 bases at V and 2 bases at J; junction bases unmatched: 13. This CDR3 spans 18 amino acids. CDR3 amino acids: CASSGPQGVRDNTGELFF. CDR3 nucleotide sequence: TGCGCCAGCAGTGGCCCTCAGGGGGTGAGGGACAACACCGGGGAGCTGTTTTTT.

The chain employs TRBV6-5 and TRBJ2-2; the D gene is possibly TRBD1 (6 bases). Trimming pared 9 bases from V and 2 bases from J, leaving 10 bases between. Per the germline V gene, CDR1 is MNHEY and CDR2 is SVGAGI. This CDR3 comprises 13 residues. The CDR3 here is CASQGSNTGELFF. The CDR3, as DNA: TGTGCCAGTCAGGGGAGTAACACCGGGGAGCTGTTTTTT.

The J gene is TRBJ1-1, the V gene TRBV19; unclear D gene. CDR1 LNHDA and CDR2 SQIVND come from the germline V gene (reference sequence). V was shortened by 5 bases and J by 1 base, with 8 bases between the two germline ends. This CDR3 contains 13 residues. The CDR3 DNA reads TGTGCCAGTAGTGCAACTACGAACACTGAAGCTTTCTTT. Protein: CASSATTNTEAFF.

The chain has TRBV6-5 and TRBJ1-1; TRBD1 aligns across 9 bases. CDR1 MNHEY and CDR2 SVGAGI come from the germline V gene. Trimming took 7 bases from V and 11 from J; bases not matched to a gene: 14. This CDR3 comprises 14 residues. This chain's CDR3 is CASTTGGAAPGAFF. The CDR3 coding sequence is TGTGCCAGCACCACAGGGGGCGCCGCTCCGGGGGCTTTCTTT.